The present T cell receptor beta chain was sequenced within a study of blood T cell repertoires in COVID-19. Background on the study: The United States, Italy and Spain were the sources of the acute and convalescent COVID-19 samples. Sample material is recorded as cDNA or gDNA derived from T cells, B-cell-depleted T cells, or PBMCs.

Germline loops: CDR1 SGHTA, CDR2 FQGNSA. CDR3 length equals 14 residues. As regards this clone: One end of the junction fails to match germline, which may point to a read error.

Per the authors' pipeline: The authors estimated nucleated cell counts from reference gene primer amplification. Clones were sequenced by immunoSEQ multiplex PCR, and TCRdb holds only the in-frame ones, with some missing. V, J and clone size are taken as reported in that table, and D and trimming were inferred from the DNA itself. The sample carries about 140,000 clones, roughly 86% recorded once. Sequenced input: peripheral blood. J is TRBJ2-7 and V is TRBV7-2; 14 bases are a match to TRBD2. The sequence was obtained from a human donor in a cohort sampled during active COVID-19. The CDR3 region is CASSSTSGGAVFDF. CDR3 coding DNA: TGTGCCAGCAGCTCGACTAGCGGGGGGGCGGTGTTTGACTTC. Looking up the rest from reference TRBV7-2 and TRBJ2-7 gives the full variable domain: GAGVSQSPSNKVTEKGKDVELRCDPISGHTALYWYRQSLGQGLEFLIYFQGNSAPDKSGLPSDRFSAERTGGSVSTLTIQRTQQEDSAVYLCASSSTSGGAVFDFGPGTRLTVT.